The rows below give T cell receptor beta chains drawn from one sample of a study of Ad26.COV2.S vaccination and SARS-CoV-2 variants. The data were produced by immunoSEQ multiplex PCR, yet TCRdb's version contains in-frame clones alone and is incomplete. The sample contains roughly 320,000 clones, 85% of which appear only once. The sequences come from peripheral blood, collected in a trial of Ad26.COV2.S vaccine versus placebo. These receptors all come from a person aged 18-65 years who received the Ad26.COV2.S COVID-19 vaccine or a placebo. CDR3s include the opening cysteine and the closing phenylalanine or tryptophan. A D gene is named only where the DNA matches it firmly. Where a row states a size, it is once, few, many or the class of an expanded clone; other rows omit it.

>TRBD2|TRBV15|15|-|TRBJ2-1
CATSSRLAGGHEQFF
TGTGCCACCAGCTCCCGACTAGCGGGGGGGCATGAGCAGTTCTTC
>TRBD1|TRBV23-1|16|-|TRBJ2-1
CASSQPGTGPYNEQFF
TGCGCCAGCAGTCAACCCGGGACAGGACCCTACAATGAGCAGTTCTTC
>-|TRBV18|15|-|TRBJ1-4
CASSLPGTPGEKLFF
TGTGCCAGCTCACTACCGGGGACACCTGGGGAAAAACTGTTTTTT
>-|TRBV10-1|17|many|TRBJ2-7
CASSSNKLGQKSYEQYF
TGCGCCAGCAGTTCGAACAAGTTGGGCCAAAAGAGCTACGAGCAGTACTTC
>-|TRBV18|13|-|TRBJ2-1
CASSPSQVNEQFF
TGTGCCAGCTCACCAAGCCAGGTCAATGAGCAGTTCTTC
>-|TRBV20-1|12|-|TRBJ1-4
CSASSGNEKLFF
TGCAGTGCTAGTTCTGGGAACGAAAAACTGTTTTTT
>TRBD2|TRBV11-2|12|-|TRBJ2-3
CASSSGGDTQYF
TGTGCCAGCAGCTCGGGAGGGGATACGCAGTATTTT
>-|TRBV4-2|15|few|TRBJ1-2
CASSQEGRGGYGYTF
TGTGCCAGCAGCCAAGAGGGACGTGGAGGCTATGGCTACACCTTC
>-|TRBV3-1/TRBV3-2|13|-|TRBJ1-2
CASSQAGGGGYTF
TGTGCCAGCAGCCAAGCGGGGGGCGGTGGCTACACCTTC
>TRBD1|TRBV28|14|once|TRBJ1-2
CASSFTGANYGYTF
TGTGCCAGCAGTTTCACAGGGGCTAACTATGGCTACACCTTC
>-|TRBV14|14|-|TRBJ1-2
CASSQDRADYGYTF
TGTGCCAGCAGCCAAGACCGGGCGGACTATGGCTACACCTTC
>-|TRBV7-9|15|few|TRBJ1-5
CASSPAAGSNQPQHF
TGTGCCAGCAGCCCTGCGGCAGGAAGCAATCAGCCCCAGCATTTT
>-|TRBV5-4|16|-|TRBJ1-5
CASSYHNRNSNQPQHF
TGTGCCAGCAGCTATCACAACAGGAATAGCAATCAGCCCCAGCATTTT
>-|TRBV14|15|-|TRBJ1-6
CASSPTTGSGTPLHF
TGTGCCAGCAGCCCAACAACAGGGAGCGGGACACCCCTCCACTTT
>TRBD2|TRBV5-1|15|-|TRBJ2-1
CASSESGVINNEQFF
TGCGCCAGCAGCGAGAGCGGGGTCATCAACAATGAGCAGTTCTTC
>-|TRBV7-2|13|-|TRBJ1-2
CASSLAATYGYTF
TGTGCCAGCAGCTTGGCGGCTACCTATGGCTACACCTTC
>TRBD2|TRBV19|14|-|TRBJ2-3
CASSIAGGTDTQYF
TGTGCCAGTAGTATCGCGGGGGGCACAGATACGCAGTATTTT
>-|TRBV6-5|14|-|TRBJ2-3
CASSYSGLTDTQYF
TGTGCCAGCAGTTACTCGGGCCTCACAGATACGCAGTATTTT
>TRBD1|TRBV11-2|16|-|TRBJ1-6
CASSFRTGGGNSPLHF
TGTGCCAGCAGCTTTCGGACAGGGGGCGGCAATTCACCCCTCCACTTT
>TRBD1|TRBV6-6|16|-|TRBJ2-7
CASSLTTGASSYEQYF
TGTGCCAGCAGTCTAACGACAGGGGCCAGCTCCTACGAGCAGTACTTC
>-|TRBV24-1|13|-|TRBJ1-5
CATDRRSGQPQHF
TGTGCCACCGACCGCCGGAGCGGTCAGCCCCAGCATTTT
>-|TRBV30|11|once|TRBJ1-2
CAWFQGNGYTF
TGTGCCTGGTTCCAGGGAAATGGCTACACCTTC
>TRBD1|TRBV28|12|-|TRBJ1-4
CATRQGSEKLFF
TGTGCCACCCGACAGGGTTCGGAAAAACTGTTTTTT
>TRBD1|TRBV2|12|-|TRBJ2-7
CASSEPRTGQYF
TGTGCCAGCAGTGAACCGAGGACAGGGCAGTACTTC
>-|TRBV14|14|-|TRBJ1-2
CASSPWGGVSGYTF
TGTGCCAGCAGCCCTTGGGGGGGCGTATCTGGCTACACCTTC
>-|TRBV24-1|16|-|TRBJ2-3
CATSDGRRGNTDTQYF
TGTGCCACCAGTGACGGACGACGCGGGAACACAGATACGCAGTATTTT
>-|TRBV3-1/TRBV3-2|13|-|TRBJ2-1
CASNLRGSNEQFF
TGTGCCAGCAACCTCCGGGGTTCGAATGAGCAGTTCTTC
>-|TRBV7-4|14|once|TRBJ1-5
CASSLLGLNQPQHF
TGTGCCAGCAGCTTACTGGGTCTCAATCAGCCCCAGCATTTT
>TRBD1|TRBV11-3|16|once|TRBJ2-1
CASSSSSGQGYNEQFF
TGTGCCAGCAGCTCGTCCTCGGGACAGGGCTACAATGAGCAGTTCTTC
>-|TRBV3-1/TRBV3-2|15|-|TRBJ2-5
CASSKSGTFQETQYF
TGTGCCAGCAGCAAAAGTGGAACTTTCCAAGAGACCCAGTACTTC
>TRBD1|TRBV6-5|15|-|TRBJ1-6
CASRVRDSNNSPLHF
TGTGCCAGCAGGGTGCGGGACAGCAATAATTCACCCCTCCACTTT
>-|TRBV3-1/TRBV3-2|17|-|TRBJ2-1
CASSLIKGRGNYNEQFF
TGTGCCAGCAGCCTCATAAAGGGACGGGGGAACTACAATGAGCAGTTCTTC
>-|TRBV5-6|15|-|TRBJ2-6
CASTRGVSGANVLTF
TGTGCCAGCACCCGAGGAGTCTCTGGGGCCAACGTCCTGACTTTC
>TRBD2|TRBV27|15|-|TRBJ2-5
CASSGGGTPRQTQYF
TGTGCCAGCAGTGGCGGGGGGACCCCTCGGCAGACCCAGTACTTC
>TRBD2|TRBV27|16|-|TRBJ2-2
CASSLAVAGYTGELFF
TGTGCCAGCAGTTTAGCTGTAGCGGGGTACACCGGGGAGCTGTTTTTT
>TRBD2|TRBV9|16|-|TRBJ2-3
CASSVAASGAQHTQYF
TGTGCCAGCAGCGTAGCGGCTAGCGGGGCCCAACATACGCAGTATTTT
>-|TRBV5-1|15|-|TRBJ1-5
CASRANTGQNQPQHF
TGCGCCAGCAGGGCAAACACAGGGCAAAATCAGCCCCAGCATTTT
>-|TRBV11-3|12|few|TRBJ1-1
CASSSGAFEAFF
TGTGCCAGCAGCTCCGGCGCATTTGAAGCTTTCTTT
>-|TRBV7-9|17|few|TRBJ1-5
CASSLVLSGIGNQPQHF
TGTGCCAGCAGCTTAGTCTTGAGTGGAATTGGCAATCAGCCCCAGCATTTT
>-|TRBV18|14|-|TRBJ1-2
CASSLERGSYGYTF
TGTGCCAGCTCACTTGAACGCGGGAGCTATGGCTACACCTTC
>TRBD1|TRBV4-2|15|-|TRBJ1-1
CASGYRDRRNTEAFF
TGTGCCAGCGGCTACCGGGACAGGAGAAACACTGAAGCTTTCTTT
>-|TRBV20-1|11|-|TRBJ2-7
CSARLGIEQYF
TGCAGTGCTAGACTCGGGATAGAGCAGTACTTC